This T cell receptor beta chain was captured by sequencing in a study of T cells in Graves' hyperthyroidism and ophthalmopathy (dated by TCRdb to about 2019). Regarding the complete study: Peripheral blood samples were taken at the time of initial diagnosis, prior to any treatment. A discovery cohort of roughly 100 patients, 43 with Graves' ophthalmopathy and approximately 60 with stable Graves' hyperthyroidism, was used to find distinguishing TCR V-J signatures. Prospective prediction of ophthalmopathy was tested in an independent validation cohort of 18 to 20 hyperthyroidism patients and 15 to 17 patients who later progressed to ophthalmopathy. The 75 to 100 discovery patients were divided at random into training and test sets in a 7:3 ratio. The study also compared thyroid tissue and blood T-cell repertoires from roughly six Graves' hyperthyroidism patients. After sampling, hyperthyroidism patients received methimazole starting at 30 mg daily, and ophthalmopathy patients received high-dose intravenous methylprednisolone. The paper describes TCR Vbeta CDR3 sequencing of roughly 130 peripheral blood samples, made up of under 50 ophthalmopathy patients, 70 to 75 hyperthyroidism patients and approximately 17 progressor patients. Beyond this particular receptor, the publication reports: No statistical method was used to set the sample size in advance, and investigators knew the group allocation. In validation, the model predicted progression to ophthalmopathy a median of about 6.5 months before onset, with roughly 70% sensitivity and 72.22% specificity. In cross-validation, a model built on a 13 V-J signature told ophthalmopathy apart from stable hyperthyroidism with roughly 87% sensitivity and approximately 81% specificity, and in testing the same model reached 80%/75%. Most expanded thyroid clonotypes (frequency above 0.001) were also detected in blood, suggesting blood repertoires may reflect thyroid immune responses.

The TCR beta CDR3 regions were amplified from RNA transcripts. The first round of RT-PCR for the TCR CDR3 was performed with the HTBI primer set and the Qiagen OneStep RT-PCR kit. Libraries were constructed in a second round of multiplex PCR, after which size selection and purification were carried out. The libraries were sequenced on an Illumina HiSeq2000 using paired-end 100 bp reads. In the original analysis: SOAPnuke was used to process the raw data, with reads discarded if the reads contained adapters or uncalled bases, had a mean Phred below 15, or lacked an exact constant-primer or identifier match. COPE v1.2.5 was used to merge high-quality paired reads, and clonotypes were defined as unique nucleotide sequences. MiTCR v1.1 was used to align the clonotypes against IMGT TRBV, TRBD and TRBJ reference segments. Only V-J combinations with frequency above 0.0001, covering 99.2% of repertoires, were analysed. The TCS score was defined as the ratio of F50 (clonal expansion) to E x V (chaos), calculated using BLOSUM62-based TCRdist between CDR3 peptides within each V-J. Welch's t-statistics and random forest reduced just over 500 V-J features to under 15, which were used in a naive Bayes classifier (R e1071). TCRdb redid the processing of the public reads, applying fastp at Q25 and MiXCR, and retained in-frame beta chains. Merged by CDR3 protein, the rows form single entries marked with the most common genes and DNA. These V and J calls are TCRdb output, not the study's own analysis. Present in this sample are approximately 610,000 distinct CDR3 sequences, 15% to 20% of which were seen just once. Under 20% of the sample comes from the top ten.

Stable Graves' hyperthyroidism was defined as no progression to ophthalmopathy during 18 months of follow-up. The hyperthyroidism patients were between 18 and 65 years old and newly diagnosed, with a disease duration of less than 2 months. The study excluded patients with uncontrolled infections, other autoimmune diseases, pregnancy or lactation. Diagnoses were based on clinical symptoms, serum thyroxine and TRAb, thyroid ultrasound and orbital computed tomography. PBMCs were separated from roughly 10 ml of fresh peripheral blood using Ficoll-Paque density gradient centrifugation. Total RNA was extracted with Trizol reagent, and quality was checked on an Agilent 2100 Bioanalyzer. Notes on this clonotype: Its specific antigen is unknown. Within one base of it there is no much larger clone, and no base qualities were kept.

CDR3 length: 16 amino acids, cysteine to phenylalanine. Only the CDR3 DNA is retained, 48 bases long and in frame from the first base. From the germline V gene, CDR1 is SNHLY and CDR2 is FYNNEI. At the junction V is shortened by 2 bases and J by 0 bases, with 13 bases in between. The source is a woman younger than 30 with Graves' hyperthyroidism. The chain is made from TRBV2 and TRBJ1-1; perhaps TRBD1 is the D gene, with 5 bases matching. The sequencing input was blood. Here the CDR3 is given as CASSELRNRLNTEAFF. The sequence in DNA is TGTGCCAGCAGTGAATTAAGGAACAGGCTGAACACTGAAGCTTTCTTT. The reference TRBV2 and TRBJ1-1 proteins fill in what lies around the CDR3, so the full variable domain reads EPEVTQTPSHQVTQMGQEVILRCVPISNHLYFYWYRQILGQKVEFLVSFYNNEISEKSEIFDDQFSVERPDGSNFTLKIRSTKLEDSAMYFCASSELRNRLNTEAFFGQGTRLTVV.